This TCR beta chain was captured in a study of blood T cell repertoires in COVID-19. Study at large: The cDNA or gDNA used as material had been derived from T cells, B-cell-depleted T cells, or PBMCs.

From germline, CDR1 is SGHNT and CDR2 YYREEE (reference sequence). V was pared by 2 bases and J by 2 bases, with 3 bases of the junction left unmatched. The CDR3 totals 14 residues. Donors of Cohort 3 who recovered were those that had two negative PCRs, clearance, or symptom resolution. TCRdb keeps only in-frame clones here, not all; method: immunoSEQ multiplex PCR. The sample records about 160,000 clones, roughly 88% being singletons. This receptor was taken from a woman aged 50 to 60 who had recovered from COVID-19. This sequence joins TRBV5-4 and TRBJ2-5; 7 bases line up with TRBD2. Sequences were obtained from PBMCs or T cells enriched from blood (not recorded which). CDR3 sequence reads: CASSFAGVQETQYF. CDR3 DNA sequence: TGTGCCAGCAGCTTCGCGGGGGTGCAAGAGACCCAGTACTTC.